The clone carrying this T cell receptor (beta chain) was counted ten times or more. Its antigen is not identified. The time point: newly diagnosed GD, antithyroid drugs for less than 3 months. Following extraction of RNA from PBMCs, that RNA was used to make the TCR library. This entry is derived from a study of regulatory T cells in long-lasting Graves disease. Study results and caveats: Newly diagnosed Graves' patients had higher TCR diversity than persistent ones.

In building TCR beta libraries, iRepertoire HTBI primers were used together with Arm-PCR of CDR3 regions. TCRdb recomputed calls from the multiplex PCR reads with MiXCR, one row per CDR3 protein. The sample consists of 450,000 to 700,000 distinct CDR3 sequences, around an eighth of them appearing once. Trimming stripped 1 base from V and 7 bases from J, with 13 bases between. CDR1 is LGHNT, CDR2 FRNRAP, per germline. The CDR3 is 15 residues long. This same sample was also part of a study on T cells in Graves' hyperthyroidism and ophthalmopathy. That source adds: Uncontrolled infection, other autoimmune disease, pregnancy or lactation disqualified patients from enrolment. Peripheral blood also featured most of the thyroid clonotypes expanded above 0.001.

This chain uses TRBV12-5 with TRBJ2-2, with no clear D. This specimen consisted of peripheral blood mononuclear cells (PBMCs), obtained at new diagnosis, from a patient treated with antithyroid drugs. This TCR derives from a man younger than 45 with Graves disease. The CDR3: CASGLDTILVGELFF. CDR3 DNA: TGTGCTAGTGGTTTGGACACTATATTGGTCGGGGAGCTGTTTTTT.